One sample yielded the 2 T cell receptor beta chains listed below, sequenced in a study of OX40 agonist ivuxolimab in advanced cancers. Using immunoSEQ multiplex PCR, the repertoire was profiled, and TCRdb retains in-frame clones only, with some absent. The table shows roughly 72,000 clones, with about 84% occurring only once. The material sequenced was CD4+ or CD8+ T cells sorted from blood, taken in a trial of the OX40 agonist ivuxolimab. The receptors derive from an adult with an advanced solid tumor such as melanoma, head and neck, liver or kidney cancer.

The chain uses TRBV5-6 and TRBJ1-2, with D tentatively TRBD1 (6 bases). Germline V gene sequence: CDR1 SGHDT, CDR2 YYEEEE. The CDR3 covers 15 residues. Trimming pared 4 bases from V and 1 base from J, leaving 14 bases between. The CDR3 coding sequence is TGTGCCAGCAGCGTAGAACAGGGAATTAACTATGGCTACACCTTC. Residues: CASSVEQGINYGYTF.

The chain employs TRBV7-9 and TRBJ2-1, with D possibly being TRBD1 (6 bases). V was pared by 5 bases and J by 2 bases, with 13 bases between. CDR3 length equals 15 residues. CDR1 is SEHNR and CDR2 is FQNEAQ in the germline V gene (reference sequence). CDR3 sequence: CASSPTGLTYNEQFF. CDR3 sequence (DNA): TGTGCCAGCAGCCCGACAGGTCTTACCTACAATGAGCAGTTCTTC.